The 27 T cell receptor beta chains below come from one sample, sequenced in a study of T cells in Graves' hyperthyroidism and ophthalmopathy. Amplification of TCR beta CDR3 regions was performed using RNA transcripts as template. First-round RT-PCR with HTBI primers amplified the TCR CDR3 region. One entry per CDR3 protein results from TCRdb running MiXCR on the multiplex PCR reads. Here the sample spans about 640,000 distinct CDR3 sequences, under 25% being singletons. The specimen sequenced was blood. These receptor sequences come from a young man with Graves' ophthalmopathy.

This clonotype was recorded at least ten times. The chain recombines TRBV11-2 with TRBJ2-3; 9 positions match TRBD2. The V segment lost 3 bases and the J segment 5 bases; nucleotides outside the gene matches: 3. CDR1 is SGHAT, CDR2 FQNNGV, per germline. The CDR3 sequence is 14 residues long. CDR3 sequence: CASSFSGSGDTQYF. CDR3 nucleotide sequence: TGTGCCAGCAGCTTTAGCGGGAGTGGAGATACGCAGTATTTT.

The genes are TRBV7-2 and TRBJ1-1, with D tentatively TRBD1 (5 bases). The CDR3 is 19 amino acids. V was clipped by 0 bases and J by 3 bases, with 23 bases between them. CDR1 is SGHTA, CDR2 FQGNSA, per germline. CDR3 coding DNA: TGTGCCAGCAGCTTAGCGGGGGGGACTATCTGGCGGGATGACACTGAAGCTTTCTTT. It is translated as CASSLAGGTIWRDDTEAFF.

The chain carries TRBV5-1 and TRBJ2-7; D tentatively reads TRBD1 or TRBD2 (5 bases each). The CDR3 has 13 residues. Trimming took 0 bases from V and 5 from J, leaving 9 bases between them. Per germline, CDR1 SGHRS and CDR2 YFSETQ. The CDR3 sequence is CASSLEGTHEQYF. For the CDR3, the DNA is TGCGCCAGCAGCTTGGAAGGGACCCACGAGCAGTACTTC.

The J gene is TRBJ2-3, the V gene TRBV6-2 or TRBV6-3; 10 nucleotides agree with TRBD2. This CDR3 is built from 15 residues. J gave up 6 bases and V 6 bases, and 9 bases lay outside the gene matches. CDR1 is MNHEY and CDR2 is SVGEGT in the germline V gene. CDR3 sequence (DNA): TGTGCCAGCAGCCTCAGCGGGAGGGACCCCGATACGCAGTATTTT. It yields the protein CASSLSGRDPDTQYF.

This clonotype occurred a few times. This sequence joins TRBV7-9 and TRBJ2-1, with TRBD2 matching over 7 bases. In germline, CDR1 is SEHNR, CDR2 FQNEAQ (reference sequence). V was pared by 0 bases and J by 8 bases, with 7 bases of the junction left unmatched. The CDR3 is 15 amino acids. This CDR3 is CASSLAVRLADEQFF. The DNA of the CDR3 is TGTGCCAGCAGCTTAGCGGTTAGACTAGCCGATGAGCAGTTCTTC. Full variable domain (rest looked up from reference TRBV7-9 and TRBJ2-1): DTGVSQNPRHKITKRGQNVTFRCDPISEHNRLYWYRQTLGQGPEFLTYFQNEAQLEKSRLLSDRFSAERPKGSFSTLEIQRTEQGDSAMYLCASSLAVRLADEQFFGPGTRLTVL.

The rearrangement uses TRBV14 and TRBJ1-1, with TRBD1 as a possible D gene (5 bases). Trimming cost V 4 bases and J 5 bases, with 17 bases left between them. This CDR3 is built from 15 residues. The germline gives CDR1 SGHDN, CDR2 FVKESK. The CDR3 DNA reads as TGTGCCAGCAGCCCCGGATGGGGCAGGGAGACTGAAGCTTTCTTT. Translation gives CASSPGWGRETEAFF.

The gene calls are TRBV5-5 and TRBJ1-1; D unclear. Trimming cost V 0 bases and J 4 bases, with 13 bases left between them. Per germline, CDR1 SGHKS and CDR2 YYEKEE (reference sequence). This CDR3 comprises 15 residues. This chain's CDR3 is CASSLGRGQVTEAFF. The CDR3 nucleotides read TGTGCCAGCAGCTTGGGTCGGGGTCAAGTCACTGAAGCTTTCTTT.

This clonotype was detected only a few times. The chain recombines TRBV30 with TRBJ2-3; D not certain. CDR3 length: 12 amino acids. Trimming removed 3 bases from V and 6 bases from J, with 10 bases in between. Germline values: CDR1 GTSNPN, CDR2 SVGIG (reference sequence). The chain's CDR3 is CAWSEETDTQYF. The CDR3 DNA sequence: TGTGCCTGGAGCGAAGAAACGGATACGCAGTATTTT.

This clonotype was detected a few times. The rearrangement uses TRBV7-2 and TRBJ1-1; D not certain. The CDR3 is 14 residues long. The V end lost 5 bases, the J end lost 2 bases, and 12 bases lay between the germline ends. The germline V gene encodes CDR1 SGHTA and CDR2 FQGNSA. The CDR3 bases are TGTGCCAGCAGCCCAAACATCCTCAACACTGAAGCTTTCTTT. This translates into CASSPNILNTEAFF. Filled out from reference TRBV7-2 and TRBJ1-1, the complete variable domain reads GAGVSQSPSNKVTEKGKDVELRCDPISGHTALYWYRQSLGQGLEFLIYFQGNSAPDKSGLPSDRFSAERTGGSVSTLTIQRTQQEDSAVYLCASSPNILNTEAFFGQGTRLTVV.

V usage is TRBV6-2 or TRBV6-3 and J usage is TRBJ1-1, with 11 bases matching TRBD1. From germline, CDR1 is MNHEY and CDR2 SVGEGT. With 6 bases clipped from V and 6 bases from J, the junction kept 6 bases outside the gene matches. CDR3 length: 14 residues. CDR3 bases: TGTGCCAGCAGCAACCCGGGACAGGGGGCTGAAGCTTTCTTT. Residues: CASSNPGQGAEAFF.

V usage is TRBV6-2 or TRBV6-3 and J usage is TRBJ2-1; D gene ambiguous. Germline V gives CDR1 MNHEY, CDR2 SVGEGT. The CDR3 loop spans 13 amino acids. V was shortened by 5 bases and J by 8 bases, with 13 bases between the two germline ends. DNA of the CDR3: TGTGCCAGCAGTCCTTGGAAGGGCGATGAGCAGTTCTTC. Its protein product is CASSPWKGDEQFF.

In regard to this clonotype: Given a much more abundant clone one base away, this may be a read error. The chain uses TRBV12-3 or TRBV12-4 and TRBJ1-6; D unresolved. V lost 1 base to trimming and J lost 7 bases, with 5 bases between them. The CDR3 contains 13 residues. CDR3 region: CASSLGENSPLHF. DNA of the CDR3: TGTGCCAGCAGTTTAGGGGAGAATTCACCCCTCCACTTT.

This clonotype was counted only a few times. J is TRBJ2-1 and V is TRBV11-1, with 10 bases aligning to TRBD2. V lost 5 bases and J lost 6; bases outside the gene matches: 4. This CDR3 spans 14 amino acids. Germline values: CDR1 SGHAT, CDR2 FQDESV (reference sequence). The CDR3 DNA reads as TGTGCCAGCAGCATAAGCGGGAGGGCCAATGAGCAGTTCTTC. Translating gives CASSISGRANEQFF.

At least ten counts were recorded for this clonotype. The chain couples TRBV30 to TRBJ1-2, with D unclear. Germline CDR1 GTSNPN, CDR2 SVGIG (reference sequence). V lost 0 bases and J 1 base, leaving 6 bases between the germline ends. CDR3 length: 13 residues. The chain's CDR3 is CAWSVGNNYGYTF. CDR3 nucleotide sequence: TGTGCCTGGAGTGTAGGCAATAACTATGGCTACACCTTC.

The sample holds many counts of this clonotype. The gene calls are TRBV7-9 and TRBJ2-1; D is ambiguous. Germline V gene data show CDR1 as SEHNR and CDR2 as FQNEAQ (reference sequence). The CDR3 is made up of 16 amino acids. Trimming pared 4 bases from V and 0 bases from J, leaving 13 bases between. The CDR3, as DNA: TGTGCCAGCAGCTCCTTGAAAAGCAGCTCCTACAATGAGCAGTTCTTC. It encodes CASSSLKSSSYNEQFF.

This clonotype was recorded a few times. This chain uses TRBV18 with TRBJ2-1; 8 nucleotides agree with TRBD2. CDR1 KGHSH and CDR2 LQKENI come from the germline V gene. This CDR3 spans 17 amino acids. Trimming cost V 0 bases and J 3 bases; bases outside gene matches: 7. The CDR3 sequence: CASSPPLTSVNYNEQFF. CDR3 sequence (DNA): TGTGCCAGCTCACCACCCTTGACTAGCGTTAACTACAATGAGCAGTTCTTC.

This clonotype was seen a few times. The chain couples TRBV6-9 to TRBJ2-1; the D gene is possibly TRBD2 (8 bases). Trimming removed 4 bases from V and 5 bases from J, with 18 bases in between. CDR3 length equals 16 residues. Germline CDR1 is MNHGY and CDR2 is SVAAGI. The CDR3 protein is CASSSEGAGGNNEQFF. The CDR3 DNA reads as TGTGCCAGCAGTTCCGAGGGGGCGGGAGGAAACAATGAGCAGTTCTTC.

This chain joins TRBV27 and TRBJ2-3; 15 bases are shared with TRBD2. The CDR3 has 18 residues. Looked up from germline, CDR1 is MNHEY and CDR2 is SMNVEV (reference sequence). V gave up 6 bases and J gave up 4 bases; unmatched junction bases: 11. As DNA, the CDR3 is TGTGCCAGCAGCCGGGACACCGGACTAGCGGGAGGGCCAGATACGCAGTATTTT. Its protein is CASSRDTGLAGGPDTQYF.

This clonotype was detected only a few times. The junction does not match germline at one end; this may be a read error. The chain combines TRBV2 with TRBJ2-7; possible D gene TRBD2, 5 bases. The length of the CDR3 is 13 residues. Germline loops: CDR1 SNHLY, CDR2 FYNNEI. The CDR3 here is CAGSEPGTYEQYF. Written as DNA, the CDR3 is TGTGCCGGCAGTGAACCCGGGACCTACGAGCAGTACTTC.

This clonotype appeared many times. The rearrangement joins TRBV12-3 or TRBV12-4 to TRBJ1-1; D is uncertain. Between the trimmed V and J ends, which lost 4 bases and 0 bases, there was a span of 6 bases. The CDR3 contains 13 residues. The CDR3 reads CASSSYMNTEAFF. Here the CDR3 DNA reads TGTGCCAGCAGTTCCTACATGAACACTGAAGCTTTCTTT.

This clonotype has just a few counts. CDR3 loop: CSVGERSSYEQYF. Written as DNA, the CDR3 is TGCAGTGTAGGGGAACGGAGCTCCTACGAGCAGTACTTC. The chain is built from TRBV20-1 and TRBJ2-7, with D maybe TRBD1 (5 bases). CDR3 length: 13 amino acids. The germline V gene encodes CDR1 DFQATT and CDR2 SNEGSKA (reference sequence). V dropped 7 bases and J dropped 0 bases, with 13 bases sitting between them.

This chain uses TRBV19 with TRBJ2-7; possibly TRBD1 for D (6 bases). The germline gives CDR1 LNHDA, CDR2 SQIVND (reference sequence). The V gene lost 4 bases and the J gene lost 3 bases, with 13 bases spanning the gap. This CDR3 region has 14 residues. The DNA for the CDR3 is TGTGCCAGTAGTACCGCCCCGACAGGCTACGAGCAGTACTTC. Its protein is CASSTAPTGYEQYF.

This clonotype has at least ten counts. The chain is built from TRBV5-6 and TRBJ2-3; D remains unclear. The V end was cut by 4 bases, the J end by 2 bases, with 8 bases between. Germline V CDR1 and CDR2: SGHDT, YYEEEE. This CDR3 comprises 13 residues. The CDR3 sequence is CASSHGFTDTQYF. DNA of the CDR3: TGTGCCAGCAGCCATGGTTTCACAGATACGCAGTATTTT.

The chain links TRBV28 to TRBJ2-2; D possibly matches TRBD1 or TRBD2 (5 bases each). CDR1 MDHEN and CDR2 SYDVKM come from the germline V gene. This CDR3 comprises 13 residues. V shed 11 bases and J shed 1 base, with 11 bases lying between them. The CDR3 DNA is TGTGCCGTCGGGACGGTGAACACCGGGGAGCTGTTTTTT. Its translation is CAVGTVNTGELFF.

This clonotype was observed at least ten times. This sequence joins TRBV18 and TRBJ1-3, with D unclear. The ends were cut back, 2 bases at V and 3 bases at J, with 14 bases in the middle. The CDR3 runs to 16 residues. Germline V gives CDR1 KGHSH, CDR2 LQKENI. CDR3 in amino acids: CASSPIDKPSGNTIYF. CDR3 in DNA: TGTGCCAGCTCACCAATCGACAAGCCAAGTGGAAACACCATATATTTT.

This clonotype was counted ten times or more. The rearrangement joins TRBV6-1 to TRBJ2-7, with D tentatively TRBD1 (6 bases). Looked up from germline, CDR1 is MNHNS and CDR2 is SASEGT. Trimming left V 11 bases short and J 4 bases short, with 15 bases between. The CDR3 covers 12 residues. The DNA for the CDR3 is TGTGCCTCCCGACAGGACCCTTACGAGCAGTACTTC. Translation gives CASRQDPYEQYF.

The chain links TRBV6-2 or TRBV6-3 to TRBJ2-1; 11 bases fit TRBD2. The CDR3 totals 16 residues. V lost 5 bases, J lost 2 bases, and 5 bases stayed unmatched. The germline gives CDR1 MNHEY, CDR2 SVGEGT. CDR3 in amino acids: CASSEASGGTYNEQFF. CDR3 sequence (DNA): TGTGCCAGCAGTGAGGCTAGCGGGGGGACCTACAATGAGCAGTTCTTC.